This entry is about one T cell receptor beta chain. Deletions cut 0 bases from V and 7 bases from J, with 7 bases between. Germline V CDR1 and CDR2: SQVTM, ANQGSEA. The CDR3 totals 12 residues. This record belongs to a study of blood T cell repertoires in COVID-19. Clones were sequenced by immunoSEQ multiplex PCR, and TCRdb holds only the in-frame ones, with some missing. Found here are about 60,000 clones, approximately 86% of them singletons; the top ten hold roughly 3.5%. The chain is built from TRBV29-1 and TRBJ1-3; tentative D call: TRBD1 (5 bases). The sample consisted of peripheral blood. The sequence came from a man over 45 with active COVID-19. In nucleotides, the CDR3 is TGCAGCGTTGAAGATGGGGGGAACACCATATATTTT. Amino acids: CSVEDGGNTIYF. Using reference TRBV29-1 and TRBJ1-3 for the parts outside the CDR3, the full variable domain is SAVISQKPSRDICQRGTSLTIQCQVDSQVTMMFWYRQQPGQSLTLIATANQGSEATYESGFVIDKFPISRPNLTFSTLTVSNMSPEDSSIYLCSVEDGGNTIYFGEGSWLTVV.